The rows below give T cell receptor beta chains drawn from one sample of a study of blood T cell repertoires in COVID-19. Assay used: immunoSEQ multiplex PCR; TCRdb lists only in-frame clones, some missing. The repertoire has more than 80,000 clones, roughly 88% of them found once; the top ten carry around 7.3%. The material sequenced was peripheral blood. Every receptor here comes from a man in his fifties with active COVID-19. The CDR3 runs from the conserved cysteine through the conserved F or W.

v_gene: TRBV2; j_gene: TRBJ1-2; CDR3aa: CASSVTQGDGYTF
v_gene: TRBV6-6; j_gene: TRBJ1-4; CDR3aa: CASSSGQGGNEKLFF
v_gene: TRBV3-1/TRBV3-2; j_gene: TRBJ1-2; CDR3aa: CASSQVPSANYGYTF
v_gene: TRBV28; j_gene: TRBJ1-1; CDR3aa: CASRPGVRNTEAFF
v_gene: TRBV2; j_gene: TRBJ2-3; CDR3aa: CASSGRTSGGTDTQYF
v_gene: TRBV4-1; j_gene: TRBJ1-2; CDR3aa: CASSQAGTDSNYGYTF
v_gene: TRBV18; j_gene: TRBJ2-1; CDR3aa: CASSPSQGDYNEQFF
v_gene: TRBV12-3/TRBV12-4; j_gene: TRBJ2-3; CDR3aa: CASGAFTDTQYF
v_gene: TRBV4-2; j_gene: TRBJ1-5; CDR3aa: CASSQDGRGGARIQPQHF
v_gene: TRBV7-2; j_gene: TRBJ2-1; CDR3aa: CASSEDRGTYNEQFF
v_gene: TRBV6-4; j_gene: TRBJ2-2; CDR3aa: CASSDSAGGELFF
v_gene: TRBV6-2/TRBV6-3; j_gene: TRBJ2-5; CDR3aa: CASSYSMYASGARETQYF
v_gene: TRBV19; j_gene: TRBJ1-2; CDR3aa: CASRPPGGDYGYTF
v_gene: TRBV5-1; j_gene: TRBJ1-1; CDR3aa: CASSLGPRAGSTEAFF
v_gene: TRBV5-6; j_gene: TRBJ2-7; CDR3aa: CASSVRDRAYEQYF
v_gene: TRBV3-1/TRBV3-2; j_gene: TRBJ1-5; CDR3aa: CASSYGQGKGPPQHF
v_gene: TRBV6-4; j_gene: TRBJ1-1; CDR3aa: CASSDLRGGGRAEAFF
v_gene: TRBV7-2; j_gene: TRBJ2-3; CDR3aa: CASSLVEGTQYF
v_gene: TRBV7-2; j_gene: TRBJ2-7; CDR3aa: CASSLEVGQEEQYF
v_gene: TRBV6-5; j_gene: TRBJ2-6; CDR3aa: CASSYGTSPGANVLTF
v_gene: TRBV29-1; j_gene: TRBJ1-1; CDR3aa: CSVAFHDKDTEAFF
v_gene: TRBV9; j_gene: TRBJ1-3; CDR3aa: CASSVGPGTRSSGNTIYF
v_gene: TRBV4-2; j_gene: TRBJ2-7; CDR3aa: CASSSLRGDYEQYF
v_gene: TRBV29-1; j_gene: TRBJ2-3; CDR3aa: CSVEDSLRTDTQYF
v_gene: TRBV6-5; j_gene: TRBJ2-5; CDR3aa: CASSYLGQGLETQYF
v_gene: TRBV5-8; j_gene: TRBJ2-5; CDR3aa: CASSRTGEETQYF
v_gene: TRBV19; j_gene: TRBJ2-7; CDR3aa: CASSIAYGSYEQYF
v_gene: TRBV6-2/TRBV6-3; j_gene: TRBJ1-5; CDR3aa: CASSDGQGGPQPQHF
v_gene: TRBV7-3; j_gene: TRBJ2-2; CDR3aa: CASSSGLAGLGELFF
v_gene: TRBV24-1; j_gene: TRBJ1-6; CDR3aa: CATSDRDSPLHF
v_gene: TRBV24-1; j_gene: TRBJ1-5; CDR3aa: CATSDQTGTVYQLESNQPQHF
v_gene: TRBV6-2/TRBV6-3; j_gene: TRBJ1-2; CDR3aa: CASSYPDRTAGYTF
v_gene: TRBV27; j_gene: TRBJ1-1; CDR3aa: CASSLWSPGTGGFTEAFF
v_gene: TRBV5-1; j_gene: TRBJ1-1; CDR3aa: CASKLGTGGGQAFF
v_gene: TRBV4-3; j_gene: TRBJ1-4; CDR3aa: CASSQYRTGGNEKLFF
v_gene: TRBV28; j_gene: TRBJ1-5; CDR3aa: CASSLMAGDNQPQHF
v_gene: TRBV28; j_gene: TRBJ1-5; CDR3aa: CASSGDRGRGGNQPQHF
v_gene: TRBV27; j_gene: TRBJ2-5; CDR3aa: CASSLGSAQETQYF
v_gene: TRBV7-9; j_gene: TRBJ2-7; CDR3aa: CASSHGTVYEQYF
v_gene: TRBV9; j_gene: TRBJ1-6; CDR3aa: CASSAHRGPNSPLHF